This paragraph reports one TCR beta chain. The antigen it recognizes is unknown. No base quality information exists; no much larger clone differs at one position. The immunoSEQ Assay, a bias-controlled multiplex PCR, was used to amplify TCRbeta CDR3 regions from genomic DNA. The paper's processing steps were these. The number of nucleated cells in each sample was estimated by amplification of reference gene primers within the assay. To quantify the absolute abundance of each unique TCRbeta CDR3 rearrangement, sequence reads were collapsed and filtered. For each sample, productive Simpson clonality was calculated by taking the square root of Simpson's diversity index across productive rearrangements. Imported from immuneACCESS, the table was reduced by TCRdb to in-frame sequences with V and J called. These copies leave out some clones; in studies compared against another copy, an unresolved V gene accounts for under half, and the cause of the remainder is not known. V, J and clone size are those of that table, while D and trimming were read from the DNA. The sample yields a few hundred thousand clones; roughly 90% were counted once. Of the sample, approximately 1% is held by the ten largest clones.

Spanning cysteine to phenylalanine, the CDR3 consists of 16 amino acids. The entry retains the CDR3 DNA only, 48 bases that are in frame from base 1. Germline trimming amounts to 3 bases on V and 4 bases on J, with 11 as the count of junction bases outside the gene matches. Per the germline V gene, SGHTA is the CDR1 and FQGNSA is the CDR2. The data belong to a study of blood T cell repertoires in COVID-19 (dated by TCRdb to the early 2020s). Context from the whole study: The collaborator samples originated in the United States, Italy and Spain and spanned the acute and convalescent phases of COVID-19. The prospective study material was composed of cDNA or gDNA derived from T cells, B-cell-depleted T cells, or PBMCs. Deeply sampled blood TCRbeta repertoires from subjects exposed to, actively infected with, or recovered from COVID-19 were included in the dataset. A freely available public database, intended as a resource for researchers studying the immune response to SARS-CoV-2, is where the repertoires were released. The samples were drawn from two sources: the first 160 participants of the ongoing ImmuneRACE study, and about 1,300 subjects contributed by 6 global collaborators. Sample metadata almost always included a de-identified subject ID, COVID-19 status, age in years and sex. Where HLA class I and class II types were available, the types were taken from metadata supplied by the sample provider, not from assay-based typing.

What the work shows at the level of the full study, not this receptor alone: How much clinical and demographic metadata was included differed by source and by participant, and the metadata was provided uncurated.

In the prospective study, participants were about 18 to 95 years old, resided in 20 to 30 geographic areas of the United States, and were enrolled through a virtual design. In the prospective study, cohorts were assigned on the basis of participant-reported clinical history obtained from a screening survey and a study questionnaire. Exposed participants were defined as having been in contact with someone with a PCR-confirmed or clinician-diagnosed COVID-19 case within 2 weeks of study entry. Each participant in the prospective study had whole blood, serum and a nasopharyngeal or oropharyngeal swab collected by mobile phlebotomists. Over a roughly 2-month period, participants in the prospective study had the option of providing additional blood draws and questionnaires. Before DNA extraction, blood samples from the prospective study were shipped at room temperature or frozen.

Sequencing was performed on PBMCs or T cells enriched from blood (not recorded which). The sequence was obtained from a woman in her twenties or thirties who had been exposed to COVID-19. The receptor chain draws on TRBV7-2 and TRBJ1-2; 7 central nucleotides agree with TRBD1. The DNA reads as follows: TGTGCCAGCAGCTTCCCCCGGGACAGCCCATTCTATGGCTACACCTTC. Its protein is CASSFPRDSPFYGYTF.